Here is one TCR beta chain with its context. V shed 1 base and J shed 8 bases, with 15 bases lying between them. The CDR3 runs 15 residues. In germline, CDR1 is SGHAT, CDR2 FQNNGV. One entry per CDR3 protein results from TCRdb running MiXCR on the RT-PCR reads. The table has roughly 140,000 distinct CDR3 sequences, roughly 35% seen once. These data originate in a study of patients and donors after allogeneic stem cell transplantation. The material sequenced was blood, either unsorted or a sorted T cell fraction (not recorded which). This sequence originates from a human donor who was either an allogeneic HSCT recipient or a stem cell or donor lymphocyte infusion donor (not recorded which). It is not recorded whose cells these are; they may come from a transplant donor. V gene TRBV11-2 combines with J gene TRBJ2-1; a possible D gene is TRBD2 (5 bases). In DNA, the CDR3 is TGTGCCAGCAGCTTAGCGCCCACCCGAGGGTATGAGCAGTTCTTC. It codes for CASSLAPTRGYEQFF.